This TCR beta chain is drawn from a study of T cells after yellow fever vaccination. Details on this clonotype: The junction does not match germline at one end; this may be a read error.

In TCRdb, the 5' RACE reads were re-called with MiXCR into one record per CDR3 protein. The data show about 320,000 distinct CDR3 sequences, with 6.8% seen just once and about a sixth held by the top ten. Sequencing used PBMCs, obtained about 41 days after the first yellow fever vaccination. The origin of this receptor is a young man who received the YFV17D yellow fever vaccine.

The DNA of the CDR3 is TGCTGTGCAGCCTCCCCTGTAAGCGGGGGAGTCTACGAGCAGTACTTC. It translates to CCAASPVSGGVYEQYF. This rearrangement joins TRBV20-1 to TRBJ2-7; TRBD2 aligns across 8 bases. The CDR3 covers 16 residues. Per the germline V gene, CDR1 is DFQATT and CDR2 is SNEGSKA (reference sequence).